The 10 T cell receptor beta chains listed next were all sequenced from one sample in a study of blood T cell repertoires in COVID-19. The table came from immunoSEQ multiplex PCR; TCRdb's copy has only in-frame clones and leaves some out. The table shows approximately 150,000 clones, with over 75% occurring only once. Sample: peripheral blood. Receptors originate from a man in his sixties or seventies who had recovered from COVID-19.

CDR3 DNA: TGTGCCAGCAGCTCATTTCTAGCGGGGGCGAACACCGGGGAGCTGTTTTTT. Encoded protein: CASSSFLAGANTGELFF. This chain links TRBV11-2 with TRBJ2-2; 10 bases align to TRBD2. V shed 4 bases and J 0 bases; nucleotides not matched to a gene: 5. Germline V gives CDR1 SGHAT, CDR2 FQNNGV. The CDR3 consists of 17 residues. Complete variable domain (other parts from reference TRBV11-2 and TRBJ2-2): EAGVAQSPRYKIIEKRQSVAFWCNPISGHATLYWYQQILGQGPKLLIQFQNNGVVDDSQLPKDRFSAERLKGVDSTLKIQPAKLEDSAVYLCASSSFLAGANTGELFFGEGSRLTVL.

In DNA form, the CDR3 reads TGTGCCTGGAGAGGGAGCGGGAGTTTACCCGAGCAGTACTTC. Protein: CAWRGSGSLPEQYF. V usage is TRBV30 and J usage is TRBJ2-7, with 8 bases aligning to TRBD2. The CDR3 extends over 14 amino acids. With V trimmed by 3 bases and J by 6 bases, 10 bases remained unmatched. Germline V CDR1 and CDR2: GTSNPN, SVGIG (reference sequence).

The rearrangement links TRBV6-2 or TRBV6-3 to TRBJ1-5; D possibly corresponds to TRBD1 (6 bases). Trimming stripped 5 bases from V and 7 bases from J, with 21 bases between. This CDR3 spans 16 amino acids. Germline CDR1 and CDR2: MNHEY and SVGEGT. The chain's CDR3 is CASSKSAGTSYQPQHF. DNA of the CDR3: TGTGCCAGCAGTAAATCTGCCGGGACATCTTACCAGCCCCAGCATTTT.

The genes are TRBV9 and TRBJ2-5; TRBD2 matches 12 bases. With V trimmed by 1 base and J by 2 bases, 9 bases remained unmatched. The CDR3 length is 18 residues. Germline-derived CDR1 and CDR2 are SGDLS and YYNGEE. The CDR3 DNA reads TGTGCCAGCAGCGTATCCGGACTAGCGGGATCCGGACAAGAGACCCAGTACTTC. It codes for CASSVSGLAGSGQETQYF.

In this sample, this clone turned up once. The chain joins TRBV5-1 to TRBJ2-5, with 10 bases matching TRBD2. The germline V gene encodes CDR1 SGHRS and CDR2 YFSETQ. The CDR3 runs to 17 residues. The V and J ends lost 2 bases and 1 base, in that order; junction bases with no gene match: 8. The CDR3 loop is CASSFGVAGGTQETQYF. The CDR3 DNA is TGCGCCAGCAGCTTCGGGGTAGCGGGAGGTACCCAAGAGACCCAGTACTTC.

The chain combines TRBV18 with TRBJ2-5; 8 bases fit TRBD1. Germline CDR1 is KGHSH and CDR2 is LQKENI. The CDR3 length is 17 residues. J lost 5 bases, V lost 3 bases, and 14 bases had no gene match. In DNA, the CDR3 is TGTGCCAGCTCACCCGCCGCCGGGACAGGAGGATCGGAGACCCAGTACTTC. Amino acid sequence: CASSPAAGTGGSETQYF.

This clone has only one observation. The chain combines TRBV6-2 or TRBV6-3 with TRBJ2-3; TRBD2 aligns across 8 bases. CDR1 MNHEY and CDR2 SVGEGT come from the germline V gene. This CDR3 is built from 15 residues. V was clipped by 5 bases and J by 2 bases; unmatched bases: 6. CDR3 sequence: CASSGGRSHTDTQYF. The CDR3 nucleotides read TGTGCCAGCAGTGGCGGGAGGTCCCACACAGATACGCAGTATTTT.

V and J are TRBV6-6 and TRBJ1-1, with TRBD1 matching 9 bases. The CDR3 has 13 residues. V trimming: 6 bases; J trimming: 3 bases; junction bases outside the gene matches: 2. The germline V gene has CDR1 MNHNY and CDR2 SVGAGI (reference sequence). CDR3 loop: CASSGQGHTEAFF. Here the CDR3 DNA reads TGTGCCAGCAGCGGACAGGGGCACACTGAAGCTTTCTTT.

The genes are TRBV3-1 (or the pseudogene TRBV3-2) and TRBJ2-1; 8 bases match TRBD2. The CDR3 loop spans 14 amino acids. CDR1 and CDR2 from the germline V gene are LGHDT and YNNKEL (reference sequence). V lost 0 bases, J lost 10 bases, and 5 bases stayed unmatched. In DNA, the CDR3 is TGTGCCAGCAGCCAAGAGTGGACTAGCCTGGAGCAGTTCTTC. Translation gives CASSQEWTSLEQFF.

The chain couples TRBV5-1 to TRBJ2-3; 11 nucleotides line up with TRBD2. Germline CDR1 and CDR2: SGHRS and YFSETQ. Germline trimming cut 5 bases from V and 4 bases from J; bases unmatched to any gene: 9. The CDR3 contains 16 residues. The CDR3 sequence is CASRSARGLAADTQYF. CDR3 bases: TGCGCCAGCAGGTCCGCCAGGGGACTAGCGGCAGATACGCAGTATTTT.